These 8 T cell receptor beta chains share one sample of origin, sequenced in a study of T cells and Merkel cell carcinoma outcomes. Using immunoSEQ multiplex PCR, the repertoire was profiled, and TCRdb retains in-frame clones only, with some absent. The sample lists 15,000 to 25,000 clones, approximately 80% occurring once. Sequencing was carried out using tumor tissue from Merkel cell carcinoma. Receptors were obtained from a human donor with Merkel cell carcinoma.

The rearrangement uses TRBV13 and TRBJ1-3; 9 positions agree with TRBD1. The germline V gene has CDR1 PRHDT and CDR2 FYEKMQ (reference sequence). The J segment lost 0 bases and the V segment lost 5 bases, leaving 8 bases of the junction unmatched. This CDR3 is built from 17 residues. The CDR3 is CASSLGTGKSSGNTIYF. In DNA form, the CDR3 reads TGTGCCAGCAGCCTGGGGACAGGGAAGAGCTCTGGAAACACCATATATTTT.

The gene calls are TRBV5-5 and TRBJ1-3; D is ambiguous. Germline assignment: CDR1 SGHKS and CDR2 YYEKEE (reference sequence). Trimming pared 6 bases from V and 4 bases from J, leaving 11 bases between. This CDR3 comprises 13 residues. DNA of the CDR3: TGTGCCAGCACCCTGGCCCCCGGAAACACCATATATTTT. Residues: CASTLAPGNTIYF.

The V and J genes are TRBV25-1 and TRBJ2-7; D is perhaps TRBD2 (5 bases). Between the trimmed V and J ends, which lost 1 base and 9 bases, there was a span of 13 bases. From germline, CDR1 is MGHDK and CDR2 SYGVNS. The CDR3 runs to 13 residues. The CDR3 bases are TGTGCCAGCAGTGAATGGCAGTCCGCGGGGCAGTACTTC. Its protein is CASSEWQSAGQYF.

This clone has just one count. This sequence is one base from a far larger clone and is likely a read error. The rearrangement uses TRBV7-9 and TRBJ2-7; 7 nucleotides agree with TRBD1. This CDR3 has 13 residues. CDR1 is SEHNR, CDR2 FQNEAQ, per germline (reference sequence). The trim removed 6 bases at V and 3 bases at J, leaving 5 bases unmatched. CDR3 in DNA: TGTGCCAGCAGTCAGGACAGGTACTACGAGCAGTACTTC. It yields the protein CASSQDRYYEQYF.

V and J are TRBV7-9 and TRBJ2-1; 7 bases line up with TRBD2. The CDR3 has 16 amino acids. Germline lookup yields CDR1 SEHNR and CDR2 FQNEAQ (reference sequence). V shed 3 bases, J shed 6 bases, and the junction held 11 bases outside the gene matches. CDR3 region: CASSFRGTKAGNEQFF. CDR3 nucleotide sequence: TGTGCCAGCAGCTTCAGAGGGACTAAAGCGGGCAATGAGCAGTTCTTC.

This clone occurred once. The chain joins TRBV6-1 to TRBJ1-1; no reliable D call. The CDR3 is 13 amino acids. The V gene's germline CDR1 is MNHNS and CDR2 SASEGT. Trimming removed 1 base at V and 5 bases at J, with 8 bases between. The CDR3 spells CASSEDPGTEAFF. The CDR3, as DNA: TGTGCCAGCAGTGAAGACCCCGGGACTGAAGCTTTCTTT.

The chain carries TRBV7-8 and TRBJ1-4; possibly TRBD1 for D (6 bases). Germline CDR1 and CDR2: SGHVS and FQNEAQ. The germline V and J ends were trimmed by 10 bases and 11 bases, with 29 bases remaining between them. CDR3 length: 16 residues. The CDR3 DNA is TGTGCCACCCTGACCAACCCCCAGGGCGGTAGGGGGAAACTGTTTTTT. This translates into CATLTNPQGGRGKLFF. The variable domain in full, with the rest retrieved from reference TRBV7-8 and TRBJ1-4, is GAGVSQSPRYKVAKRGQDVALRCDPISGHVSLFWYQQALGQGPEFLTYFQNEAQLDKSGLPSDRFFAERPEGSVSTLKIQRTQQEDSAVYLCATLTNPQGGRGKLFFGSGTQLSVL.

V is TRBV25-1 and J is TRBJ1-5, with D maybe TRBD1 (6 bases). The CDR3 is 12 amino acids. Trimming took 6 bases from V and 4 from J, leaving 7 bases between them. Germline V gives CDR1 MGHDK, CDR2 SYGVNS. The CDR3 bases are TGTGCCAGCAGAGGGGGGAATCAGCCCCAGCATTTT. Translation: CASRGGNQPQHF.